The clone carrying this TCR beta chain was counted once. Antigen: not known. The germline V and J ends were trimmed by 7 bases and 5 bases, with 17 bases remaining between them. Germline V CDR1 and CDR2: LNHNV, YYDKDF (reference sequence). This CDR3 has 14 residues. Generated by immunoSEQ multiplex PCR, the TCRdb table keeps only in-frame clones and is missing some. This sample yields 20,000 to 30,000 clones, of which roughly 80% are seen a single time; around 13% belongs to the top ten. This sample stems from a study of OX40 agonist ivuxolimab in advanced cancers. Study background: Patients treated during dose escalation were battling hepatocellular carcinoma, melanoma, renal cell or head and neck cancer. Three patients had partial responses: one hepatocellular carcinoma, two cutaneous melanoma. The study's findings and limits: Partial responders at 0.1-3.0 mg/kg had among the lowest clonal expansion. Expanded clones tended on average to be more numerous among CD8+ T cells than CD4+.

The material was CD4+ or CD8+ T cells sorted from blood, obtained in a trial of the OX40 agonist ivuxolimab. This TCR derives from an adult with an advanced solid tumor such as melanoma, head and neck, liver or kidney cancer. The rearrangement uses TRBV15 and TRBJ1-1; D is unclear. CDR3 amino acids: CATNEGTSRTEAFF. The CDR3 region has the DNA TGTGCCACCAACGAGGGTACGAGTAGGACTGAAGCTTTCTTT.